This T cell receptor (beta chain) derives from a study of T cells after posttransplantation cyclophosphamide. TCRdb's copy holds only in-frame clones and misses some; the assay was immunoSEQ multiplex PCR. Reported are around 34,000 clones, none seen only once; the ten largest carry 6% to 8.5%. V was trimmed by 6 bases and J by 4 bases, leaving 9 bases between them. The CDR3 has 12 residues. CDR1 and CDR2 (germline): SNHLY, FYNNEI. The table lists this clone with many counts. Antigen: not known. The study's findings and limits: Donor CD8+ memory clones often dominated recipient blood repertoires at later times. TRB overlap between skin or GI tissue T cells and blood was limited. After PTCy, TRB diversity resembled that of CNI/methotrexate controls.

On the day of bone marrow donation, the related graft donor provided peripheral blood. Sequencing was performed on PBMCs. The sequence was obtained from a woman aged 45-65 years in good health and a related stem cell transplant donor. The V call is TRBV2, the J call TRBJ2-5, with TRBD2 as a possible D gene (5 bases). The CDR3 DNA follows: TGTGCCAGCAGACTAGTCCCAGAGACCCAGTACTTC. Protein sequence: CASRLVPETQYF. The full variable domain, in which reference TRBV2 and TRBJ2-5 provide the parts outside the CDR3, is EPEVTQTPSHQVTQMGQEVILRCVPISNHLYFYWYRQILGQKVEFLVSFYNNEISEKSEIFDDQFSVERPDGSNFTLKIRSTKLEDSAMYFCASRLVPETQYFGPGTRLLVL.